A selection of T cell receptor beta chains follows, all from one sample in a study of beta chain features in type 1 diabetes. The data were produced by immunoSEQ multiplex PCR, yet TCRdb's version contains in-frame clones alone and is incomplete. The data contain hundreds of thousands of clones, over 25% of them singletons. What was sequenced was naive CD4+ T cells from blood. The receptors originated from a man in his late teens or twenties in good health. Each CDR3 is given with its conserved first and last residue. The D gene is left open where the match is weak. The size of a clone is reported for some rows only, either as once, few or many, or as a class for expanded clones.

d_gene: -; v_gene: TRBV6-6; abundance: -; j_gene: TRBJ2-7; CDR3aa: CASSRSVYEQYF; CDR3nt: TGTGCCAGCAGCCGGTCAGTATACGAGCAGTACTTC
d_gene: TRBD1; v_gene: TRBV29-1; abundance: few; j_gene: TRBJ1-1; CDR3aa: CSVEDTRDRLEAFF; CDR3nt: TGCAGCGTTGAAGATACCAGGGACAGGCTTGAAGCTTTCTTT
d_gene: -; v_gene: TRBV28; abundance: few; j_gene: TRBJ2-7; CDR3aa: CASSLWGPTRYEQYF; CDR3nt: TGTGCCAGCAGTTTGTGGGGACCTACCCGCTACGAGCAGTACTTC
d_gene: TRBD1; v_gene: TRBV13; abundance: -; j_gene: TRBJ1-1; CDR3aa: CASSLEDRGDTEAFF; CDR3nt: TGTGCCAGCAGCTTAGAGGACAGGGGGGACACTGAAGCTTTCTTT
d_gene: TRBD2; v_gene: TRBV29-1; abundance: -; j_gene: TRBJ2-2; CDR3aa: CSVERLAGAGELFF; CDR3nt: TGCAGCGTTGAACGACTAGCGGGAGCCGGGGAGCTGTTTTTT
d_gene: TRBD2; v_gene: TRBV5-1; abundance: -; j_gene: TRBJ2-7; CDR3aa: CASSLETSGSYEQYF; CDR3nt: TGCGCCAGCAGCTTGGAGACTAGCGGCTCCTACGAGCAGTACTTC
d_gene: -; v_gene: TRBV30; abundance: -; j_gene: TRBJ2-3; CDR3aa: CAWNGARTDTQYF; CDR3nt: TGTGCCTGGAACGGGGCGCGCACAGATACGCAGTATTTT
d_gene: -; v_gene: TRBV30; abundance: few; j_gene: TRBJ1-1; CDR3aa: CAWSPNRNTEAFF; CDR3nt: TGTGCCTGGAGTCCCAACAGGAACACTGAAGCTTTCTTT
d_gene: TRBD2; v_gene: TRBV7-2; abundance: few; j_gene: TRBJ2-3; CDR3aa: CASSLEAGSTDTQYF; CDR3nt: TGTGCCAGCAGCTTGGAAGCGGGAAGCACAGATACGCAGTATTTT
d_gene: TRBD2; v_gene: TRBV18; abundance: -; j_gene: TRBJ2-1; CDR3aa: CASSPILAGDEQFF; CDR3nt: TGTGCCAGCTCACCTATTCTAGCGGGAGATGAGCAGTTCTTC
d_gene: -; v_gene: TRBV7-9; abundance: -; j_gene: TRBJ2-1; CDR3aa: CASSSRTSYNEQFF; CDR3nt: TGTGCCAGCAGCTCGCGAACCTCCTACAATGAGCAGTTCTTC
d_gene: -; v_gene: TRBV9; abundance: -; j_gene: TRBJ2-7; CDR3aa: CASSALPGPQYEQYF; CDR3nt: TGTGCCAGCAGCGCACTTCCGGGTCCTCAATACGAGCAGTACTTC
d_gene: -; v_gene: TRBV4-2; abundance: -; j_gene: TRBJ1-2; CDR3aa: CASSQDLGPPHGYTF; CDR3nt: TGTGCCAGCAGCCAAGATTTAGGGCCACCGCACGGCTACACCTTC
d_gene: -; v_gene: TRBV4-2; abundance: -; j_gene: TRBJ2-4; CDR3aa: CASSQDWGTSKNIQYF; CDR3nt: TGTGCCAGCAGCCAAGATTGGGGGACATCCAAAAACATTCAGTACTTC
d_gene: -; v_gene: TRBV5-1; abundance: -; j_gene: TRBJ2-5; CDR3aa: CASSLVGTGETQYF; CDR3nt: TGCGCCAGCAGCTTGGTGGGCACGGGAGAGACCCAGTACTTC
d_gene: TRBD1; v_gene: TRBV11-1; abundance: -; j_gene: TRBJ2-7; CDR3aa: CASMARDRAYEQYF; CDR3nt: TGTGCCAGCATGGCCCGGGACAGAGCCTACGAGCAGTACTTC
d_gene: -; v_gene: TRBV11-2; abundance: -; j_gene: TRBJ2-6; CDR3aa: CASSLDLAHSGANVLTF; CDR3nt: TGTGCCAGCAGCTTGGACCTCGCCCACTCTGGGGCCAACGTCCTGACTTTC
d_gene: TRBD1; v_gene: TRBV5-6; abundance: -; j_gene: TRBJ1-5; CDR3aa: CASSLRGTANQPQHF; CDR3nt: TGTGCCAGCAGCTTGCGGGGGACAGCAAATCAGCCCCAGCATTTT
d_gene: -; v_gene: TRBV7-9; abundance: -; j_gene: TRBJ1-3; CDR3aa: CASSLANGNTIYF; CDR3nt: TGTGCCAGCAGCTTAGCGAATGGAAACACCATATATTTT
d_gene: -; v_gene: TRBV4-2; abundance: -; j_gene: TRBJ2-7; CDR3aa: CASSQDYLERRRPYEQYF; CDR3nt: TGTGCCAGCAGCCAAGATTATCTGGAGCGGAGAAGACCCTACGAGCAGTACTTC
d_gene: -; v_gene: TRBV15; abundance: -; j_gene: TRBJ1-4; CDR3aa: CATSGGPNEKLFF; CDR3nt: TGTGCCACCTCGGGGGGCCCTAATGAAAAACTGTTTTTT
d_gene: -; v_gene: TRBV29-1; abundance: few; j_gene: TRBJ2-4; CDR3aa: CSVGNVGKNIQYF; CDR3nt: TGCAGCGTTGGCAATGTTGGCAAAAACATTCAGTACTTC
d_gene: TRBD1; v_gene: TRBV7-9; abundance: -; j_gene: TRBJ2-5; CDR3aa: CASSQDRGQETQYF; CDR3nt: TGTGCCAGCAGTCAGGACAGGGGCCAAGAGACCCAGTACTTC
d_gene: TRBD1; v_gene: TRBV4-1; abundance: -; j_gene: TRBJ2-1; CDR3aa: CASSQGTGRTYNEQFF; CDR3nt: TGCGCCAGCAGCCAAGGGACAGGGAGAACCTACAATGAGCAGTTCTTC
d_gene: -; v_gene: TRBV5-6; abundance: -; j_gene: TRBJ1-2; CDR3aa: CASSFGRINYGYTF; CDR3nt: TGTGCCAGCAGCTTCGGACGGATTAACTATGGCTACACCTTC
d_gene: -; v_gene: TRBV11-2; abundance: few; j_gene: TRBJ2-1; CDR3aa: CASSLDGSAYNEQFF; CDR3nt: TGTGCCAGCAGCTTAGATGGCAGTGCGTACAATGAGCAGTTCTTC
d_gene: -; v_gene: TRBV11-2; abundance: -; j_gene: TRBJ2-4; CDR3aa: CASSLVQGEAKNIQYF; CDR3nt: TGTGCCAGCAGCTTAGTTCAGGGAGAAGCCAAAAACATTCAGTACTTC
d_gene: -; v_gene: TRBV2; abundance: -; j_gene: TRBJ2-6; CDR3aa: CASSEGHSGANVLTF; CDR3nt: TGTGCCAGCAGTGAAGGGCACTCTGGGGCCAACGTCCTGACTTTC
d_gene: TRBD2; v_gene: TRBV13; abundance: once; j_gene: TRBJ2-1; CDR3aa: CASSLASSGQQFF; CDR3nt: TGTGCCAGCAGCTTAGCGTCTAGCGGCCAGCAGTTCTTC
d_gene: -; v_gene: TRBV28; abundance: few; j_gene: TRBJ1-2; CDR3aa: CASGRDSYGYTF; CDR3nt: TGTGCCAGTGGCCGGGATAGCTATGGCTACACCTTC
d_gene: -; v_gene: TRBV5-4; abundance: -; j_gene: TRBJ2-7; CDR3aa: CASSSAGARGEQYF; CDR3nt: TGTGCCAGCAGCTCGGCAGGGGCTAGGGGCGAGCAGTACTTC
d_gene: TRBD2; v_gene: TRBV25-1; abundance: few; j_gene: TRBJ2-1; CDR3aa: CASSESGSGRDNEQFF; CDR3nt: TGTGCCAGCAGTGAATCTGGTAGCGGGAGGGACAATGAGCAGTTCTTC
d_gene: -; v_gene: TRBV9; abundance: -; j_gene: TRBJ1-3; CDR3aa: CASSVGQTGNTIYF; CDR3nt: TGTGCCAGCAGCGTAGGGCAAACTGGAAACACCATATATTTT
d_gene: TRBD1; v_gene: TRBV7-9; abundance: few; j_gene: TRBJ2-1; CDR3aa: CASSFTGGTGEQFF; CDR3nt: TGTGCCAGCAGCTTCACAGGGGGGACTGGGGAGCAGTTCTTC
d_gene: TRBD1; v_gene: TRBV7-2; abundance: -; j_gene: TRBJ2-2; CDR3aa: CASSPRTGRTGELFF; CDR3nt: TGTGCCAGCAGCCCGAGGACAGGGCGCACCGGGGAGCTGTTTTTT
d_gene: -; v_gene: TRBV29-1; abundance: -; j_gene: TRBJ2-7; CDR3aa: CSVKGLTYEQYF; CDR3nt: TGCAGCGTTAAAGGGCTCACCTACGAGCAGTACTTC
d_gene: TRBD1; v_gene: TRBV29-1; abundance: few; j_gene: TRBJ2-7; CDR3aa: CSVLRQGVRHEQYF; CDR3nt: TGCAGCGTTCTCCGACAGGGGGTGAGACACGAGCAGTACTTC